This entry lists 20 T cell receptor beta chains sequenced from one sample in a study of beta chain features in type 1 diabetes. Reverse transcribing all isolated RNA meant expressed TCRB transcripts were sequenced. Produced via immunoSEQ multiplex PCR; TCRdb's table is partial and in-frame only. There are 250,000 to 400,000 clones in the sample; approximately 15% occur only once, and about 6.7% lies in the top ten. Sequencing input: central memory CD4+ T cells from blood. All receptors come from a man aged 25 to 45 in good health.

The chain combines TRBV18 with TRBJ2-3, with 7 bases matching TRBD2. The CDR3 consists of 15 residues. Trimming removed 6 bases from V and 2 bases from J; junction bases left unmatched: 8. Germline CDR1 and CDR2: KGHSH and LQKENI. In nucleotides, the CDR3 is TGTGCCAGCTCCTCCTGGGGGGGGACCACAGATACGCAGTATTTT. Residues: CASSSWGGTTDTQYF.

This clone was found a few times. The chain recombines TRBV7-2 with TRBJ2-3, with D maybe TRBD2 (6 bases). Germline V gene data show CDR1 as SGHTA and CDR2 as FQGNSA. The CDR3 length is 15 residues. V was pared by 5 bases and J by 0 bases, with 12 bases between. CDR3 DNA: TGTGCCAGCAGCGCCGGCGGGGCCAGCACAGATACGCAGTATTTT. Its protein is CASSAGGASTDTQYF.

The chain joins TRBV5-6 to TRBJ1-1, with D hard to call. This CDR3 has 13 residues. The germline V gene has CDR1 SGHDT and CDR2 YYEEEE. Trimming cost V 4 bases and J 3 bases, with 10 bases left between them. CDR3 amino acids: CASSTGLDTEAFF. Written as DNA, the CDR3 is TGTGCCAGCAGCACCGGCCTGGACACTGAAGCTTTCTTT.

This clone was seen ten or more times. The V call is TRBV7-7, the J call TRBJ2-5, with D uncertain. Trimming removed 5 bases from V and 5 bases from J, with 15 bases in between. There are 14 residues in the CDR3. The germline V gene has CDR1 SSHAT and CDR2 FNYEAQ (reference sequence). CDR3: CASSRASLGETQYF. The CDR3 DNA sequence: TGTGCCAGCAGCAGGGCCTCCCTGGGGGAGACCCAGTACTTC.

V is TRBV7-2 and J is TRBJ2-1; 10 nucleotides match TRBD2. Germline V gene sequence: CDR1 SGHTA, CDR2 FQGNSA. V lost 0 bases and J lost 5; bases outside the gene matches: 1. This CDR3 comprises 15 residues. The CDR3 loop is CASSLASGGNNEQFF. For the CDR3, the DNA is TGTGCCAGCAGCTTAGCTAGCGGGGGGAACAATGAGCAGTTCTTC.

The V call is TRBV15, the J call TRBJ2-3; no firm D call. Germline values: CDR1 LNHNV, CDR2 YYDKDF (reference sequence). V gave up 0 bases and J gave up 4 bases, with 8 bases separating them. CDR3 length: 14 amino acids. Written as DNA, the CDR3 is TGTGCCACCAGCAGAGATCTGACGTCAGATACGCAGTATTTT. Encoded protein: CATSRDLTSDTQYF.

This clone was seen a handful of times. The rearrangement links TRBV2 to TRBJ2-7; 10 nucleotides align to TRBD2. The CDR3 is 13 residues long. The V gene's germline CDR1 is SNHLY and CDR2 FYNNEI. The ends lost 6 bases at V and 3 bases at J; junction bases unmatched: 2. In nucleotides, the CDR3 is TGTGCCAGCAGCTTAGCGGGGGGCTACGAGCAGTACTTC. Translating gives CASSLAGGYEQYF.

V gene TRBV7-2 combines with J gene TRBJ2-3; D is unclear. Trimming pared 3 bases from V and 1 base from J, leaving 14 bases between. Germline V CDR1 and CDR2: SGHTA, FQGNSA. The length of the CDR3 is 16 residues. The CDR3: CASSLWRPVGTDTQYF. The DNA of the CDR3 is TGTGCCAGCAGCTTGTGGCGGCCCGTGGGCACAGATACGCAGTATTTT. Full variable domain (outside the CDR3, taken from reference TRBV7-2 and TRBJ2-3): GAGVSQSPSNKVTEKGKDVELRCDPISGHTALYWYRQSLGQGLEFLIYFQGNSAPDKSGLPSDRFSAERTGGSVSTLTIQRTQQEDSAVYLCASSLWRPVGTDTQYFGPGTRLTVL.

This clone was counted a few times. The V and J genes are TRBV19 and TRBJ2-2, with 8 nucleotides matching TRBD1. Germline CDR1 is LNHDA and CDR2 is SQIVND (reference sequence). J lost 3 bases, V lost 4 bases, and 4 bases had no gene match. The CDR3 runs to 15 residues. The CDR3 nucleotides are TGTGCCAGTAGTAGGGACAGGAGGTACACCGGGGAGCTGTTTTTT. This translates into CASSRDRRYTGELFF. Full variable domain (outside the CDR3, taken from reference TRBV19 and TRBJ2-2): DGGITQSPKYLFRKEGQNVTLSCEQNLNHDAMYWYRQDPGQGLRLIYYSQIVNDFQKGDIAEGYSVSREKKESFPLTVTSAQKNPTAFYLCASSRDRRYTGELFFGEGSRLTVL.

In this sample, this clone turned up a few times. The V and J genes are TRBV2 and TRBJ1-5, with 7 positions matching TRBD1. From germline, CDR1 is SNHLY and CDR2 FYNNEI. V was pared by 5 bases and J by 5 bases, with 3 bases of the junction left unmatched. The CDR3 is made up of 13 amino acids. CDR3 bases: TGTGCCAGCAGTACTACAGGGGATCAGCCCCAGCATTTT. Translating it yields CASSTTGDQPQHF.

Worth noting for this clone: The same CDR3 also results from other DNA sequences found in this sample. The chain recombines TRBV5-1 with TRBJ1-2; D may be TRBD1 (5 bases). This CDR3 is 13 amino acids long. Germline loops: CDR1 SGHRS, CDR2 YFSETQ. V shed 2 bases and J shed 3 bases, with 8 bases lying between them. CDR3 in DNA: TGCGCCAGCAGCTTTGGAGGGGACTATGGCTACACCTTC. Translating gives CASSFGGDYGYTF.

This chain connects TRBV5-1 to TRBJ2-7, with D tentatively TRBD1 (6 bases). Germline V CDR1 and CDR2: SGHRS, YFSETQ. V lost 4 bases, J lost 1 base, and 15 bases lay in between. The CDR3 is made up of 15 amino acids. The CDR3 spells CASSPSGARSYEQYF. DNA of the CDR3: TGCGCCAGCAGCCCTTCAGGGGCAAGGTCCTACGAGCAGTACTTC.

The CDR3 loop reads CASTTDSATYGYTF. The CDR3 DNA follows: TGTGCCAGCACGACTGATTCAGCCACCTATGGCTACACCTTC. The chain employs TRBV2 and TRBJ1-2; D is ambiguous. Trimming took 7 bases from V and 4 from J, leaving 16 bases between them. The CDR3 has 14 residues. Germline CDR1 is SNHLY and CDR2 is FYNNEI.

This clone was found a few times. The CDR3: CASSRQMRGGYNEQFF. The CDR3 bases are TGCGCCAGCAGCCGCCAAATGAGGGGGGGGTACAATGAGCAGTTCTTC. The chain links TRBV4-1 to TRBJ2-1; tentative D call: TRBD2 (7 bases). This CDR3 has 16 residues. V gave up 4 bases and J gave up 4 bases, with 17 bases separating them. Germline CDR1 MGHRA, CDR2 YSYEKL.

As for this clone: A read error may account for a junction end that differs from germline. CDR3 amino acids: CASSYLETQYF. CDR3 sequence (DNA): TGTGCCAGCAGTTACTTGGAGACCCAGTACTTC. V is TRBV10-3 and J is TRBJ2-5; D not certain. CDR1 is ENHRY, CDR2 SYGVKD, per germline. CDR3 length: 11 residues.

This clone was recorded only once. The chain joins TRBV15 to TRBJ1-5, with 8 bases lining up with TRBD1. Germline values: CDR1 LNHNV, CDR2 YYDKDF (reference sequence). V was pared by 11 bases and J by 2 bases, with 11 bases of the junction left unmatched. The CDR3 length is 15 residues. The CDR3 DNA sequence: TGTGCCGCGCATCCGACAGGGGAGGGCAATCAGCCCCAGCATTTT. This sequence encodes CAAHPTGEGNQPQHF.

On this clone itself: This could be a read error, since a much larger clone is one nucleotide away. The rearrangement links TRBV29-1 to TRBJ2-1, with 8 bases matching TRBD1. Trimming cost V 7 bases and J 8 bases; bases outside gene matches: 13. CDR1 is SQVTM and CDR2 is ANQGSEA in the germline V gene. There are 14 residues in the CDR3. CDR3 DNA sequence: TGCAGCGCTGCAGTGGGACAGGAGGCCGATGAGCAGTTCTTC. This sequence encodes CSAAVGQEADEQFF.

In its sample, this clone was seen a few times. This rearrangement joins TRBV2 to TRBJ2-3, with D tentatively TRBD2 (6 bases). Trimming stripped 7 bases from V and 2 bases from J, with 10 bases between. Germline V lookup: CDR1 SNHLY, CDR2 FYNNEI. This CDR3 comprises 13 residues. In nucleotides, the CDR3 is TGTGCCAGCACCCAGCGGGTCACAGATACGCAGTATTTT. This sequence encodes CASTQRVTDTQYF. Drawing the rest from reference TRBV2 and TRBJ2-3, the complete variable domain is EPEVTQTPSHQVTQMGQEVILRCVPISNHLYFYWYRQILGQKVEFLVSFYNNEISEKSEIFDDQFSVERPDGSNFTLKIRSTKLEDSAMYFCASTQRVTDTQYFGPGTRLTVL.

This clone occurred a few times. Just one base apart from a much larger clone, this may be a read error. The chain links TRBV10-3 to TRBJ1-2; D gene unclear. The CDR3 length is 11 residues. Between the trimmed V and J ends, which lost 6 bases and 5 bases, there was a span of 7 bases. The germline CDR1 and CDR2 sequences are ENHRY and SYGVKD. CDR3 in amino acids: CAISSLYGYTF. The CDR3, as DNA: TGTGCCATCAGCTCCCTATATGGCTACACCTTC.

In its sample, this clone was seen a few times. This chain connects TRBV7-9 to TRBJ2-7; 8 bases align to TRBD1. Germline V CDR1 and CDR2: SEHNR, FQNEAQ (reference sequence). The CDR3 sequence is 11 residues long. Trimming removed 4 bases from V and 13 bases from J; junction bases left unmatched: 6. The CDR3 sequence is CASSSTGQGYF. The CDR3 DNA is TGTGCCAGCAGCTCAACCGGACAGGGCTACTTC. The entire variable domain, with the rest obtained from reference TRBV7-9 and TRBJ2-7, is as follows: DTGVSQNPRHKITKRGQNVTFRCDPISEHNRLYWYRQTLGQGPEFLTYFQNEAQLEKSRLLSDRFSAERPKGSFSTLEIQRTEQGDSAMYLCASSSTGQGYFGPGTRLTVT.